These 26 T cell receptor beta chains came from one sample sequenced in a study of cytomegalovirus exposure and HLA in healthy donors. Amplification used 60 Vbeta primers and 13 Jbeta primers. The protocol was immunoSEQ multiplex PCR, while the TCRdb copy is restricted to in-frame clones and leaves out a portion. This repertoire includes 55,000 to 70,000 clones. Input material: PBMCs. All receptors derive from a female donor in good health and CMV-seropositive.

The V and J genes are TRBV4-3 and TRBJ2-1; no firm D call. V lost 5 bases and J lost 3, with 14 bases in between. Germline V lookup: CDR1 LGHNA, CDR2 YSLEER. The CDR3 covers 15 residues. Here the CDR3 reads CASSAQSSSYNEQFF. CDR3 DNA: TGCGCCAGCAGCGCCCAAAGCTCAAGCTACAATGAGCAGTTCTTC.

This chain uses TRBV7-6 with TRBJ1-5, with 10 bases that match TRBD1. This CDR3 contains 14 residues. The V segment lost 5 bases and the J segment 7 bases; nucleotides outside the gene matches: 5. Germline CDR1 reads SGHVS; CDR2 reads FNYEAQ. The CDR3 DNA sequence: TGTGCCAGCAGCCCCGGGACAGGGGACCAGCCCCAGCATTTT. This encodes CASSPGTGDQPQHF. Looking up the rest from reference TRBV7-6 and TRBJ1-5 gives the full variable domain: GAGVSQSPRYKVTKRGQDVALRCDPISGHVSLYWYRQALGQGPEFLTYFNYEAQQDKSGLPNDRFSAERPEGSISTLTIQRTEQRDSAMYRCASSPGTGDQPQHFGDGTRLSIL.

The chain couples TRBV19 to TRBJ1-5; 9 nucleotides line up with TRBD1. J was trimmed by 4 bases and V by 4 bases; bases with no gene match: 8. In germline, CDR1 is LNHDA, CDR2 SQIVND (reference sequence). There are 16 residues in the CDR3. CDR3 bases: TGTGCCAGTAGTAACCCGGGACAGGGTGGGAATCAGCCCCAGCATTTT. It encodes CASSNPGQGGNQPQHF.

The chain employs TRBV10-3 and TRBJ2-1; 7 nucleotides match TRBD1. CDR1 is ENHRY and CDR2 is SYGVKD in the germline V gene. The V segment lost 6 bases and the J segment 5 bases; nucleotides outside the gene matches: 7. The CDR3 extends over 14 amino acids. The CDR3 DNA reads TGTGCCATCAGAGCCGGGACAGTTAACAATGAGCAGTTCTTC. Its translation is CAIRAGTVNNEQFF.

This chain connects TRBV4-1 to TRBJ1-5, with a weak D call TRBD1 (5 bases). CDR3 length equals 16 residues. V was cut by 0 bases and J by 2 bases, with 11 bases left in between. CDR1 is MGHRA and CDR2 is YSYEKL in the germline V gene. CDR3 protein: CASSQEGGRGNQPQHF. The CDR3, as DNA: TGCGCCAGCAGCCAAGAAGGCGGCAGGGGCAATCAGCCCCAGCATTTT.

The DNA for the CDR3 is TGTGCCAGCAGCGTGGGGGACAGCCCCAACACCGGGGAGCTGTTTTTT. Amino acid sequence: CASSVGDSPNTGELFF. The chain is built from TRBV9 and TRBJ2-2; 7 bases map to TRBD1. V gave up 2 bases and J gave up 2 bases; unmatched junction bases: 6. Germline loops: CDR1 SGDLS, CDR2 YYNGEE. The CDR3 totals 16 residues.

This chain connects TRBV5-6 to TRBJ2-1; D might be TRBD1 (7 bases). CDR3 length: 14 residues. V lost 4 bases and J lost 4, with 12 bases in between. Germline CDR1 and CDR2: SGHDT and YYEEEE. The CDR3 is CASSGGTAYNEQFF. Written as DNA, the CDR3 is TGTGCCAGCAGCGGCGGGACAGCTTACAATGAGCAGTTCTTC.

This chain links TRBV10-3 with TRBJ1-4, with D unresolved. V lost 6 bases and J 7 bases, leaving 18 bases between the germline ends. This CDR3 is built from 15 residues. Germline CDR1 reads ENHRY; CDR2 reads SYGVKD. This CDR3 is CAIRAENQPGEKLFF. The CDR3 DNA reads TGTGCCATCAGAGCGGAGAACCAACCGGGTGAAAAACTGTTTTTT.

The chain uses TRBV10-3 and TRBJ1-1, with TRBD1 identical over 8 bases. This CDR3 region has 13 residues. Germline V gene data show CDR1 as ENHRY and CDR2 as SYGVKD. J lost 6 bases, V lost 5 bases, and 5 bases had no gene match. This CDR3 is CAISQEQGAEAFF. CDR3 DNA: TGTGCCATCAGTCAGGAACAGGGGGCTGAAGCTTTCTTT.

J is TRBJ1-2 and V is TRBV27, with D possibly matching TRBD1 (5 bases). Trimming removed 6 bases at V and 4 bases at J, with 15 bases between. Per the germline V gene, CDR1 is MNHEY and CDR2 is SMNVEV (reference sequence). The CDR3 covers 14 residues. The CDR3 loop is CASSLNDRSYGYTF. In DNA form, the CDR3 reads TGTGCCAGCAGCCTAAACGACAGAAGCTATGGCTACACCTTC.

The chain carries TRBV19 and TRBJ2-5; 7 bases map to TRBD1. The germline V gene encodes CDR1 LNHDA and CDR2 SQIVND (reference sequence). The CDR3 consists of 16 residues. V lost 6 bases, J lost 4 bases, and 14 bases stayed unmatched. The CDR3 protein is CASRLTAGGLSETQYF. DNA for the CDR3: TGTGCCAGTAGACTGACGGCAGGGGGATTATCAGAGACCCAGTACTTC.

V gene TRBV7-7 combines with J gene TRBJ2-5, with D possibly TRBD1 on 6 matching bases. The CDR3 length is 13 residues. The ends were cut back, 4 bases at V and 4 bases at J, with 10 bases in the middle. Germline V gives CDR1 SSHAT, CDR2 FNYEAQ (reference sequence). CDR3 sequence reads: CASSSRGGETQYF. In DNA, the CDR3 is TGTGCCAGCAGCTCCAGGGGCGGAGAGACCCAGTACTTC. The whole variable domain, filled in from reference TRBV7-7 and TRBJ2-5, reads GAGVSQSPRYKVTKRGQDVTLRCDPISSHATLYWYQQALGQGPEFLTYFNYEAQPDKSGLPSDRFSAERPEGSISTLTIQRTEQRDSAMYRCASSSRGGETQYFGPGTRLLVL.

DNA for the CDR3: TGTGCCAGCAGCAAGACAGGGCGCAATCAGCCCCAGCATTTT. This codes for CASSKTGRNQPQHF. J is TRBJ1-5 and V is TRBV6-5; 7 positions match TRBD1. Germline V gene sequence: CDR1 MNHEY, CDR2 SVGAGI. J gave up 2 bases and V 6 bases, and 4 bases lay outside the gene matches. This CDR3 has 14 residues.

This chain links TRBV6-1 with TRBJ2-3, with 8 bases lining up with TRBD1. This CDR3 spans 15 amino acids. CDR1 is MNHNS, CDR2 SASEGT, per germline. The junction had 2 bases not matched to a gene; V was cut back by 1 base and J by 2 bases. For the CDR3, the DNA is TGTGCCAGCAGTGAAGGGACAGGGCACACAGATACGCAGTATTTT. It yields the protein CASSEGTGHTDTQYF.

This sequence joins TRBV10-3 and TRBJ2-3; 8 nucleotides agree with TRBD2. With 3 bases clipped from V and 2 bases from J, the junction kept 4 bases outside the gene matches. Germline V CDR1 and CDR2: ENHRY, SYGVKD. This CDR3 has 15 residues. This chain's CDR3 is CAISEERGLTDTQYF. The CDR3 DNA sequence: TGTGCCATCAGTGAAGAGCGGGGGCTCACAGATACGCAGTATTTT.

The V gene is TRBV9, the J gene TRBJ2-5, with 13 bases aligning to TRBD2. The ends lost 8 bases at V and 7 bases at J; junction bases unmatched: 8. There are 14 residues in the CDR3. Germline V gene sequence: CDR1 SGDLS, CDR2 YYNGEE. Here the CDR3 DNA reads TGTGCCAGTACTAGCGGGGGGGGCTCCGGGACCCAGTACTTC. It yields the protein CASTSGGGSGTQYF.

J is TRBJ1-2 and V is TRBV9; TRBD1 might be the D (6 bases). Germline assignment: CDR1 SGDLS and CDR2 YYNGEE. The CDR3 length is 15 residues. V gave up 2 bases and J gave up 3 bases, with 14 bases separating them. CDR3: CASSVGETGHYGYTF. The CDR3 nucleotides read TGTGCCAGCAGCGTGGGGGAGACAGGACACTATGGCTACACCTTC. Full variable domain (outside the CDR3, taken from reference TRBV9 and TRBJ1-2): DSGVTQTPKHLITATGQRVTLRCSPRSGDLSVYWYQQSLDQGLQFLIQYYNGEERAKGNILERFSAQQFPDLHSELNLSSLELGDSALYFCASSVGETGHYGYTFGSGTRLTVV.

The chain uses TRBV4-1 and TRBJ1-5; D remains ambiguous. The CDR3 consists of 17 residues. Trimming took 1 base from V and 1 from J, leaving 14 bases between them. Germline loops: CDR1 MGHRA, CDR2 YSYEKL. The DNA for the CDR3 is TGCGCCAGCAGCCAAGTATCCGGTATTCTGAGCAATCAGCCCCAGCATTTT. It specifies CASSQVSGILSNQPQHF.

The V gene is TRBV6-5, the J gene TRBJ2-3; TRBD2 might be the D (6 bases). The CDR3 is 13 residues long. The germline V gene encodes CDR1 MNHEY and CDR2 SVGAGI. V lost 3 bases, J lost 4 bases, and 8 bases lay in between. CDR3 in DNA: TGTGCCAGCAGTTATCGGGGGTCAGATACGCAGTATTTT. Translating gives CASSYRGSDTQYF.

V gene TRBV29-1 combines with J gene TRBJ2-7; tentative D call: TRBD2 (6 bases). The CDR3 length is 12 residues. Germline V gives CDR1 SQVTM, CDR2 ANQGSEA. The V and J ends lost 4 bases and 3 bases respectively, with 10 bases between them. The CDR3 DNA is TGCAGCGTTGGGGACTGGAACTACGAGCAGTACTTC. This sequence encodes CSVGDWNYEQYF.

The chain links TRBV7-3 to TRBJ1-5; D is uncertain. Trimming left V 2 bases short and J 3 bases short, with 11 bases between. The CDR3 runs 15 residues. Germline CDR1 is SGHTA and CDR2 is FQGTGA. The CDR3 region has the DNA TGTGCCAGCAGCTTACAGGCGGGATCCAATCAGCCCCAGCATTTT. It encodes CASSLQAGSNQPQHF.

J is TRBJ1-6 and V is TRBV5-1; D is possibly TRBD1 (5 bases). The CDR3 has 17 amino acids. V was pared by 4 bases and J by 4 bases, with 18 bases between. From germline, CDR1 is SGHRS and CDR2 YFSETQ. The CDR3: CASSASGGSDYNSPLHF. The CDR3 nucleotides are TGCGCCAGCAGCGCCAGTGGGGGGTCGGATTATAATTCACCCCTCCACTTT.

This chain joins TRBV14 and TRBJ2-7; 7 nucleotides agree with TRBD2. This CDR3 is built from 11 residues. Germline V lookup: CDR1 SGHDN, CDR2 FVKESK. J lost 7 bases, V lost 4 bases, and 1 base had no gene match. The CDR3 sequence is CASSRGGEQYF. In DNA, the CDR3 is TGTGCCAGCAGCCGGGGGGGGGAGCAGTACTTC.

Comment on this clone: Germline and junction disagree at one end, which may indicate a read error. The chain has TRBV30 and TRBJ1-3; no clear D gene. Germline CDR1 and CDR2: GTSNPN and SVGIG (reference sequence). This CDR3 region has 15 residues. The CDR3 DNA is TGTGCCGGGAGTGTCTCCGCGGGCTCTGGAAACACCATATATTTT. Translated: CAGSVSAGSGNTIYF.

The chain links TRBV6-5 to TRBJ1-5, with 10 positions matching TRBD1. Per germline, CDR1 MNHEY and CDR2 SVGAGI. The CDR3 sequence is 14 residues long. V lost 6 bases to trimming and J lost 6 bases; unmatched junction nucleotides: 5. For the CDR3, the DNA is TGTGCCAGCAGGACAGGGGGCAGGAGTCAGCCCCAGCATTTT. Residues: CASRTGGRSQPQHF.

The CDR3 DNA reads as TGTGCCAGCAGCTCCCCCGGGGTTCAGCCCCAGCATTTT. Amino acids: CASSSPGVQPQHF. The chain has TRBV7-2 and TRBJ1-5, with D uncertain. The CDR3 spans 13 residues. Trimming took 4 bases from V and 6 from J, leaving 10 bases between them. CDR1 SGHTA and CDR2 FQGNSA come from the germline V gene. The complete variable domain, with remaining parts taken from reference TRBV7-2 and TRBJ1-5, reads GAGVSQSPSNKVTEKGKDVELRCDPISGHTALYWYRQSLGQGLEFLIYFQGNSAPDKSGLPSDRFSAERTGGSVSTLTIQRTQQEDSAVYLCASSSPGVQPQHFGDGTRLSIL.